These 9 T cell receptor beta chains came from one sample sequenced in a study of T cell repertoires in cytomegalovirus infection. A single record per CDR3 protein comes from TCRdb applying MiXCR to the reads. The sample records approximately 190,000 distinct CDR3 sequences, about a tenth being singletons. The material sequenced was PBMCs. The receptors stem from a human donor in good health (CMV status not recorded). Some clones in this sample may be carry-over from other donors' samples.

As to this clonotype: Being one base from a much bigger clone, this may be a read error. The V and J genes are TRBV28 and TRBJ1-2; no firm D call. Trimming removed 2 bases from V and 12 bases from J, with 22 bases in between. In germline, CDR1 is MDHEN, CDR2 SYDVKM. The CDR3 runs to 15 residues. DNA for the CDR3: TGTGCCAGCAGTTTACTCGCGTCGGGTAGGCGGAGGGACACCTTC. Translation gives CASSLLASGRRRDTF.

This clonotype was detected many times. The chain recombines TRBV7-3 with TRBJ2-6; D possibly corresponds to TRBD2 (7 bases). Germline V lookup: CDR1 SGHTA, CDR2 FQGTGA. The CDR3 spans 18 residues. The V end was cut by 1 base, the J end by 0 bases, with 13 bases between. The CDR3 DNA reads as TGTGCCAGCAGCTTAAGGGGGGGGCGCGGCTCTGGGGCCAACGTCCTGACTTTC. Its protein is CASSLRGGRGSGANVLTF.

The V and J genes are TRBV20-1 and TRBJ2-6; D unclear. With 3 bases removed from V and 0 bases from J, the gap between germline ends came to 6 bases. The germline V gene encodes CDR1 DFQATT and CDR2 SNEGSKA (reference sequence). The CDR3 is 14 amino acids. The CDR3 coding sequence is TGCAGTGCTAGGGTGAACTCTGGGGCCAACGTCCTGACTTTC. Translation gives CSARVNSGANVLTF.

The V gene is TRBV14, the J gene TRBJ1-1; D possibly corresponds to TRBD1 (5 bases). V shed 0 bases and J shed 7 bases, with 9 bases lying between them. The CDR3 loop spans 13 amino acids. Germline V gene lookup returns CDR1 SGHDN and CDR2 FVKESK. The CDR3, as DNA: TGTGCCAGCAGCCAAGACGGGACGGATGAAGCTTTCTTT. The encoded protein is CASSQDGTDEAFF.

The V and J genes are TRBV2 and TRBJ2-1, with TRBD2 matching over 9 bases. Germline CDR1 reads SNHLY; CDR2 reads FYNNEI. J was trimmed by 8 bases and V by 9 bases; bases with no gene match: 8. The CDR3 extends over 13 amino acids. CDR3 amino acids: CARGLAIVHEQFF. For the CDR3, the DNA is TGTGCCAGGGGACTAGCTATAGTGCATGAGCAGTTCTTC.

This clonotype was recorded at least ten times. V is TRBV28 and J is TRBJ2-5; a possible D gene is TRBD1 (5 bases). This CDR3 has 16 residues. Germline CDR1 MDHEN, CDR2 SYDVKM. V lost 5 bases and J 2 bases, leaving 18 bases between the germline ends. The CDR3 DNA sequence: TGTGCCAGCAGTACAGGCCTCGGCCGGTCGCAAGAGACCCAGTACTTC. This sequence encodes CASSTGLGRSQETQYF. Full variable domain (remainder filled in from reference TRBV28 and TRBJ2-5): DVKVTQSSRYLVKRTGEKVFLECVQDMDHENMFWYRQDPGLGLRLIYFSYDVKMKEKGDIPEGYSVSREKKERFSLILESASTNQTSMYLCASSTGLGRSQETQYFGPGTRLLVL.

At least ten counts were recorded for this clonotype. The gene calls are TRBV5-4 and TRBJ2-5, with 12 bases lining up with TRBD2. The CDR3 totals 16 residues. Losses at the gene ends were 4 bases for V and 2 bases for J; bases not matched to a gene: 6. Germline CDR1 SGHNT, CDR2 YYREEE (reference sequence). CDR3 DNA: TGTGCCAGCAGCCCCACTAGCGGGGGGACTCAAGAGACCCAGTACTTC. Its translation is CASSPTSGGTQETQYF.

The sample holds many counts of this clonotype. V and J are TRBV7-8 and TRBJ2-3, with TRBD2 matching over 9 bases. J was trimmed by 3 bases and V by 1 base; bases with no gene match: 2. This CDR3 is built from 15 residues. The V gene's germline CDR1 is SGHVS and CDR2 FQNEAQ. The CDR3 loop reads CASSLDSGSTDTQYF. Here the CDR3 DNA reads TGTGCCAGCAGCTTAGATAGCGGGAGTACAGATACGCAGTATTTT.

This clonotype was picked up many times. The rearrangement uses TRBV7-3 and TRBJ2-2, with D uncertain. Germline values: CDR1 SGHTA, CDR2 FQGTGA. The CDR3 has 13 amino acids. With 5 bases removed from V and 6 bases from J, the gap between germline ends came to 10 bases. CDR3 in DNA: TGTGCCAGCAGCCTCAGTAGGTCCGGGGAGCTGTTTTTT. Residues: CASSLSRSGELFF.